A single TCR beta chain is shown here with its context. Its antigen remains unidentified. Run at survey level, the immunoSEQ assay was version v3.0. Produced via immunoSEQ multiplex PCR; TCRdb's table is partial and in-frame only. This table holds roughly 30,000 clones, roughly nine tenths found once. Looked up from germline, CDR1 is SGHNT and CDR2 is YYREEE (reference sequence). The CDR3 consists of 13 residues. Trimming shortened V by 0 bases and J by 6 bases, and 8 bases separated the two germline ends. All participants with HIV were treated in the United States. This entry comes from a study of long-term antiretroviral therapy in people with HIV. The study's findings and limits: Blood collection from about 2004 to 2018 possibly occurred under older ART regimens. Post-ART, diversity grew, though it stayed under transplant donor control levels. CDR3 lengths in HIV samples spanned a narrower range than controls.

The sequence was collected from a man between 18 and 29 years old with HIV. The gene calls are TRBV5-4 and TRBJ2-3, with D uncertain. This material consisted of unsorted PBMCs, taken 3.1 years after starting antiretroviral therapy. Here the CDR3 reads CASSLDSSDTQYF. DNA of the CDR3: TGTGCCAGCAGCTTGGACAGTTCTGATACGCAGTATTTT.